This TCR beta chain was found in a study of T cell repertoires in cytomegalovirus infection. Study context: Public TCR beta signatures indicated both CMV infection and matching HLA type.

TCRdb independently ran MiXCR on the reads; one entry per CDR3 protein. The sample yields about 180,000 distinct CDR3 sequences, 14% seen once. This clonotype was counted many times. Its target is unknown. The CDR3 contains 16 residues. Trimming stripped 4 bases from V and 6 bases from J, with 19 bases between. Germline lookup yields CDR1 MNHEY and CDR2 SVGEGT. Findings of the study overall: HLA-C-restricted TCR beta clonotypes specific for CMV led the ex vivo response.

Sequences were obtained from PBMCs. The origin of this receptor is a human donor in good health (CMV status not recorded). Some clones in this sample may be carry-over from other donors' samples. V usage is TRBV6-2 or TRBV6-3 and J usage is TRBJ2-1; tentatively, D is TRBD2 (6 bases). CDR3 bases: TGTGCCAGCAGTTTAGCGAGCGTGCGGGGTTCCAATGAGCAGTTCTTC. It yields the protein CASSLASVRGSNEQFF.